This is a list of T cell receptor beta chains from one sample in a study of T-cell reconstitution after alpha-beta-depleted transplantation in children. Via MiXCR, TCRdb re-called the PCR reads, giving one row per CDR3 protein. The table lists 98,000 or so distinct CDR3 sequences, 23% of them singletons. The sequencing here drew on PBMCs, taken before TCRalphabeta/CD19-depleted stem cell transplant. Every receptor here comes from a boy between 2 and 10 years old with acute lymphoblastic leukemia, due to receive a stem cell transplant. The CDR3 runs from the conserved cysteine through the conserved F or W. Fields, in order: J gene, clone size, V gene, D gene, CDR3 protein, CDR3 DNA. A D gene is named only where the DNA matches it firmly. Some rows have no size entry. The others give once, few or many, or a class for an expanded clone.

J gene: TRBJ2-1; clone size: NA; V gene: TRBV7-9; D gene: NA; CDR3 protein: CASSSDPGPTDNEQFF; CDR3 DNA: TGTGCCAGCAGCTCAGACCCGGGACCCACTGACAATGAGCAGTTCTTC
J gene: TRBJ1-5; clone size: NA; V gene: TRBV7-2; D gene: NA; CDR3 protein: CASSFYGNQPQHF; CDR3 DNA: TGTGCCAGCAGCTTCTACGGCAATCAGCCCCAGCATTTT
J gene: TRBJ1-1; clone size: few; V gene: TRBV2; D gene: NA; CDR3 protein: CASSVQLSMNTEAFF; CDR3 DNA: TGTGCCAGCAGTGTCCAGCTATCCATGAACACTGAAGCTTTCTTT
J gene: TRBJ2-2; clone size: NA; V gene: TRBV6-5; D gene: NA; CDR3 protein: CASSYSGGELFF; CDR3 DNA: TGTGCCAGCAGTTACTCGGGCGGGGAGCTGTTTTTT
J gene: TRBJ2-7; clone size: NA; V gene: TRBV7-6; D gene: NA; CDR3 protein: CASSPAGGYEQYF; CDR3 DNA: TGTGCCAGCAGCCCCGCGGGCGGATACGAGCAGTACTTC
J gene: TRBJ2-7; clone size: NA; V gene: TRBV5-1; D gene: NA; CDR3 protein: CASSLFGGHTYEQYF; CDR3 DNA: TGCGCCAGCAGCTTGTTCGGGGGGCACACCTACGAGCAGTACTTC
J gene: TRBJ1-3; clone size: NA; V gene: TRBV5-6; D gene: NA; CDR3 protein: CASSFGSSGNTIYF; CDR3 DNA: TGTGCCAGCAGCTTCGGCAGTTCTGGAAACACCATATATTTT
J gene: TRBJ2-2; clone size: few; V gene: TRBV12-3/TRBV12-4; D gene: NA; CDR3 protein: CASTFVGELFF; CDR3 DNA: TGTGCCAGCACCTTCGTCGGGGAGCTGTTTTTT
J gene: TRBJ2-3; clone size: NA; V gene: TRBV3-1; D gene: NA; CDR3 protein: CASNQGGRGFTDTQSF; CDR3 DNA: TGTGCCAGCAATCAAGGGGGTCGCGGATTCACAGATACGCAGTCTTTT
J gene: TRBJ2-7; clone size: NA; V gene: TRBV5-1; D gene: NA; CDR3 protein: CASSLATGRGREQYF; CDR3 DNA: TGCGCCAGCAGCTTGGCAACCGGGCGGGGGCGTGAGCAGTACTTC